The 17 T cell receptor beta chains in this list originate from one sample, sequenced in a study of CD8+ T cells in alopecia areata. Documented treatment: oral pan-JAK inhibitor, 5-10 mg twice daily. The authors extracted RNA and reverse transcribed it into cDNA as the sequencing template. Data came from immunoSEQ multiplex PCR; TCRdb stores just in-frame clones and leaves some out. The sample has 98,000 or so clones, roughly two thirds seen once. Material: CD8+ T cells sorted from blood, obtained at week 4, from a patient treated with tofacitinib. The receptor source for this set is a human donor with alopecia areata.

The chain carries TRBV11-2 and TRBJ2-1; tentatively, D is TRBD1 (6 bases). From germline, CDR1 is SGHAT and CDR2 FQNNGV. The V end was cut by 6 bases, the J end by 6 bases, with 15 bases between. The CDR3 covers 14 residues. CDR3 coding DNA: TGTGCCAGCAGTTCGAAGACAGGCTTCAATGAGCAGTTCTTC. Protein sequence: CASSSKTGFNEQFF.

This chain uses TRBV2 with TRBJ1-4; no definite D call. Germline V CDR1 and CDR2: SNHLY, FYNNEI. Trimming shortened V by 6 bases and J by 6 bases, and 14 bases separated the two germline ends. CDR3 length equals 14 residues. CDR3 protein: CASSYSLLDEKLFF. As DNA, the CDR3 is TGTGCCAGCAGCTACAGCCTCCTCGATGAAAAACTGTTTTTT.

The CDR3 loop is CASSLRAGGLLSGPQHF. The DNA for the CDR3 is TGTGCCAGCAGCTTGCGGGCAGGGGGGCTCTTATCGGGGCCCCAGCATTTT. The rearrangement joins TRBV5-6 to TRBJ1-5, with 7 bases that match TRBD1. V was pared by 1 base and J by 9 bases, with 16 bases of the junction left unmatched. This CDR3 region has 17 residues. Germline CDR1 reads SGHDT; CDR2 reads YYEEEE.

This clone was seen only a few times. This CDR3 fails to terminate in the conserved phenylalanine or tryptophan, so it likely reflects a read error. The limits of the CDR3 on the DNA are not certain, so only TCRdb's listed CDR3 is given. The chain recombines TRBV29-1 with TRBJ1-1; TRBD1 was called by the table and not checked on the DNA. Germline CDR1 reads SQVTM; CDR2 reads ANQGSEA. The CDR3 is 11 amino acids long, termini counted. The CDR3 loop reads CSVEVTGGSVV.

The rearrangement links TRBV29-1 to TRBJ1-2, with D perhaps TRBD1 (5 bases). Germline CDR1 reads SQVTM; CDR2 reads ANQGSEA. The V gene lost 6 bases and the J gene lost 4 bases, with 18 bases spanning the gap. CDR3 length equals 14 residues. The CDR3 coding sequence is TGCAGCGTCGGCGGTGAAGGGGCTACCTATGGCTACACCTTC. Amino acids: CSVGGEGATYGYTF.

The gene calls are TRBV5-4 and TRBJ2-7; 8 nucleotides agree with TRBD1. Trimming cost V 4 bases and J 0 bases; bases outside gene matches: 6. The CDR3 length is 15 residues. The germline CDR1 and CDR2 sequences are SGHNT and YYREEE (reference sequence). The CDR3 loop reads CASSDGTGVSYEQYF. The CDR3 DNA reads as TGTGCCAGCAGCGACGGGACAGGCGTCTCCTACGAGCAGTACTTC.

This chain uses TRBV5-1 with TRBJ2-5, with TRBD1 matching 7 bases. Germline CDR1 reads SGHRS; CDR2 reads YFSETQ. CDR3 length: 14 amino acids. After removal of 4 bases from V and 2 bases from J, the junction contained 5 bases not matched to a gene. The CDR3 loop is CASSIGQEQETQYF. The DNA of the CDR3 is TGCGCCAGCAGCATCGGACAGGAGCAAGAGACCCAGTACTTC. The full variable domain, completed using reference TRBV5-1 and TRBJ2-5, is KAGVTQTPRYLIKTRGQQVTLSCSPISGHRSVSWYQQTPGQGLQFLFEYFSETQRNKGNFPGRFSGRQFSNSRSEMNVSTLELGDSALYLCASSIGQEQETQYFGPGTRLLVL.

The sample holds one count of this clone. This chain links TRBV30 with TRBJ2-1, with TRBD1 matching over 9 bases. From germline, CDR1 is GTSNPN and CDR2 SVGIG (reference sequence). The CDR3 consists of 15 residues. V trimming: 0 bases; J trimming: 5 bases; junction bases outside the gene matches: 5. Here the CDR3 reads CAWSVAQGAHNEQFF. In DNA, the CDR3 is TGTGCCTGGAGTGTAGCACAGGGGGCCCACAATGAGCAGTTCTTC.

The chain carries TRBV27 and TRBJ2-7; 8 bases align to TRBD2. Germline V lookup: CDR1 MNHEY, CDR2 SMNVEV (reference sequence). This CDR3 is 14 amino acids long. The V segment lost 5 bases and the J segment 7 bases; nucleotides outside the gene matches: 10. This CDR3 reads CASSVSGGPMEQYF. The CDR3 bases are TGTGCCAGCAGTGTCAGCGGGGGCCCTATGGAGCAGTACTTC.

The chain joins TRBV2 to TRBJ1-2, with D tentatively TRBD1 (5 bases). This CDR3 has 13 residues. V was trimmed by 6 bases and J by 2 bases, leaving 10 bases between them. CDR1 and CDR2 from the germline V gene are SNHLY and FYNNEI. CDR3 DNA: TGTGCCAGCAGGCAGGGTTTCAACTATGGCTACACCTTC. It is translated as CASRQGFNYGYTF.

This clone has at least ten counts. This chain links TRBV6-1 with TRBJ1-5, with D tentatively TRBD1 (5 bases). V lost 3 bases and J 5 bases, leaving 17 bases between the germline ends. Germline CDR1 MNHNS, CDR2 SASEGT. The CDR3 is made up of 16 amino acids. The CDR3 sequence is CASSEWGRRFYQPQHF. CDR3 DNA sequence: TGTGCCAGCAGTGAGTGGGGACGGAGGTTTTATCAGCCCCAGCATTTT.

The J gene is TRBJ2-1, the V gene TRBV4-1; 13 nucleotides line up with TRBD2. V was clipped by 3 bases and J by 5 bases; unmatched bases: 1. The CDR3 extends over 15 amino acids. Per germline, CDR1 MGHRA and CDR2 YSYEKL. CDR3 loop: CASSQTSGRHNEQFF. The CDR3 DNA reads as TGCGCCAGCAGCCAGACTAGCGGGAGGCACAATGAGCAGTTCTTC.

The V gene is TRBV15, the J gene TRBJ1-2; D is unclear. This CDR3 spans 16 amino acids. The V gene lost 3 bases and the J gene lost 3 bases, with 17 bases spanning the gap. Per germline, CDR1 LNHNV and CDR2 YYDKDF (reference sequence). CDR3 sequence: CATSRSTEASHYGYTF. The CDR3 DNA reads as TGTGCCACCAGCAGGTCAACCGAGGCGAGTCACTATGGCTACACCTTC.

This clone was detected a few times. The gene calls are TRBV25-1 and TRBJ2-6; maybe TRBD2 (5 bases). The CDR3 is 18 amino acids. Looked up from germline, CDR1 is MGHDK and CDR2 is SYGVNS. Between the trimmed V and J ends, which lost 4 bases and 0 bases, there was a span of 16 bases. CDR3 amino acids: CASSGGILRVSGANVLTF. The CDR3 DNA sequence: TGTGCCAGCAGTGGAGGGATCCTCCGTGTCTCTGGGGCCAACGTCCTGACTTTC.

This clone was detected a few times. DNA of the CDR3: TGCGCCAGCAGCCAGGGGACAGACTACGAGCAGTACTTC. Translation: CASSQGTDYEQYF. V usage is TRBV4-1 and J usage is TRBJ2-7; TRBD1 agrees at 7 bases. J gave up 3 bases and V 3 bases, and 2 bases lay outside the gene matches. The CDR3 has 13 residues. Germline CDR1 is MGHRA and CDR2 is YSYEKL.

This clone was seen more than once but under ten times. The CDR3 here is CASSLSGTGFTEQYF. The CDR3 DNA reads as TGTGCCAGCAGTTTATCGGGGACAGGGTTTACCGAGCAGTACTTC. The rearrangement joins TRBV27 to TRBJ2-7; TRBD1 matches 9 bases. The V and J ends lost 0 bases and 6 bases, in that order; junction bases with no gene match: 6. Germline CDR1 is MNHEY and CDR2 is SMNVEV (reference sequence). This CDR3 has 15 residues.

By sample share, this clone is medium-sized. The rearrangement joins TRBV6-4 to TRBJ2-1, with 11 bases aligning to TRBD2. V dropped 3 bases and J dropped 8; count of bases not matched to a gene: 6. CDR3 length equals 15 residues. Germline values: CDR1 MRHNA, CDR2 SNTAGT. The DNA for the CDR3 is TGTGCCAGCAGTGAGACTAGCGGGAAAGATGATGAGCAGTTCTTC. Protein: CASSETSGKDDEQFF.